The rows below give T cell receptor beta chains drawn from one sample of a study of blood T cell repertoires in COVID-19. The table came from immunoSEQ multiplex PCR; TCRdb's copy has only in-frame clones and leaves some out. Of about 90,000 clones listed, about 89% are singletons. Sequencing input: peripheral blood. Receptor source: a man aged 45 to 65 with COVID-19, enrolled during active disease. The CDR3 runs from the conserved cysteine through the conserved F or W. A D gene is named only where the DNA matches it firmly. Clone sizes are given selectively: once, few, many, or a class where the clone is expanded.

>TRBV10-3|NA|TRBD2|TRBJ2-1
CAISAGLAGGQPYNEQFF
TGTGCCATCAGTGCAGGACTAGCGGGGGGGCAGCCTTACAATGAGCAGTTCTTC
>TRBV5-4|NA|TRBD1|TRBJ1-2
CASSPGTGESGYTF
TGTGCCAGCAGCCCCGGGACAGGAGAATCGGGCTACACCTTC
>TRBV25-1|NA|NA|TRBJ1-2
CASRGAANYGYTF
TGTGCCAGCAGGGGGGCGGCTAACTATGGCTACACCTTC
>TRBV6-5|NA|NA|TRBJ1-5
CASAGRDQPQHF
TGTGCCAGCGCCGGGAGGGATCAGCCCCAGCATTTT
>TRBV11-2|NA|NA|TRBJ2-7
CASSFRGRNYEQYF
TGTGCCAGCAGCTTTCGAGGGCGTAACTACGAGCAGTACTTC
>TRBV27|once|NA|TRBJ2-7
CASSWTGRGEQYF
TGTGCCAGCAGCTGGACAGGGAGGGGCGAGCAGTACTTC
>TRBV27|NA|TRBD1|TRBJ1-4
CASKTRQGWGNEKLFF
TGTGCCAGCAAAACACGACAGGGCTGGGGTAATGAAAAACTGTTTTTT
>TRBV18|NA|NA|TRBJ1-2
CASSPLGGSDHYTF
TGTGCCAGCTCACCACTTGGGGGCTCGGACCACTACACCTTC
>TRBV18|NA|TRBD1|TRBJ2-7
CASSRSGGEGEQYF
TGTGCCAGCTCACGTTCAGGGGGCGAGGGCGAGCAGTACTTC
>TRBV4-3|NA|NA|TRBJ1-1
CASSQDGMANTEAFF
TGCGCCAGCAGCCAAGACGGGATGGCGAACACTGAAGCTTTCTTT
>TRBV30|NA|TRBD1|TRBJ2-5
CAWSRGTGQETQYF
TGTGCCTGGAGTAGAGGGACAGGCCAAGAGACCCAGTACTTC
>TRBV4-1|NA|TRBD2|TRBJ2-1
CASSQEGGTIDNEQFF
TGCGCCAGCAGCCAAGAGGGGGGGACCATAGACAATGAGCAGTTCTTC
>TRBV5-1|NA|TRBD1|TRBJ2-1
CASSFQGDANNEQFF
TGCGCCAGCAGCTTCCAGGGGGACGCAAACAATGAGCAGTTCTTC
>TRBV10-3|NA|TRBD2|TRBJ2-1
CATSGGARNEQFF
TGTGCCACTAGCGGGGGGGCCCGCAATGAGCAGTTCTTC
>TRBV5-1|NA|TRBD1|TRBJ1-1
CASSYWTGVDTEAFF
TGCGCCAGCAGCTATTGGACAGGGGTCGACACTGAAGCTTTCTTT
>TRBV18|once|NA|TRBJ2-3
CASSPQSQIPDTQYF
TGTGCCAGCTCACCGCAGTCCCAAATCCCAGATACGCAGTATTTT
>TRBV7-3|NA|NA|TRBJ1-1
CASSLNPGGNTEAFF
TGTGCCAGCAGCTTAAACCCGGGGGGGAACACTGAAGCTTTCTTT
>TRBV15|NA|TRBD1|TRBJ1-5
CATSRGRTGLNQPQHF
TGTGCCACCAGCAGAGGTCGGACAGGCCTAAATCAGCCCCAGCATTTT
>TRBV28|NA|NA|TRBJ1-1
CASSSGGNTEAFF
TGTGCCAGCAGTTCCGGAGGAAACACTGAAGCTTTCTTT
>TRBV6-5|NA|TRBD1|TRBJ1-6
CASSYSRDRGYSPLHF
TGTGCCAGCAGTTACTCGAGGGACAGGGGGTACTCACCCCTCCACTTT
>TRBV9|NA|NA|TRBJ1-6
CASSVGGGVGNSPLHF
TGTGCCAGCAGCGTAGGGGGGGGCGTCGGGAATTCACCCCTCCACTTT
>TRBV30|NA|NA|TRBJ1-4
CAWSGSTNEKLFF
TGTGCCTGGAGCGGTTCAACTAATGAAAAACTGTTTTTT
>TRBV28|NA|NA|TRBJ1-6
CASSLQGWGSPLHF
TGTGCCAGCAGTTTACAGGGGTGGGGTTCACCCCTCCACTTT
>TRBV27|NA|TRBD1|TRBJ1-2
CASSLTGLIGYTF
TGTGCCAGCAGTTTGACAGGGTTGATTGGCTACACCTTC
>TRBV29-1|NA|TRBD1|TRBJ1-1
CSVNRGLNTEAFF
TGCAGCGTGAACAGGGGGTTGAACACTGAAGCTTTCTTT
>TRBV30|NA|NA|TRBJ1-5
CAWRSNPGGPQHF
TGTGCCTGGAGAAGTAACCCCGGAGGGCCCCAGCATTTT